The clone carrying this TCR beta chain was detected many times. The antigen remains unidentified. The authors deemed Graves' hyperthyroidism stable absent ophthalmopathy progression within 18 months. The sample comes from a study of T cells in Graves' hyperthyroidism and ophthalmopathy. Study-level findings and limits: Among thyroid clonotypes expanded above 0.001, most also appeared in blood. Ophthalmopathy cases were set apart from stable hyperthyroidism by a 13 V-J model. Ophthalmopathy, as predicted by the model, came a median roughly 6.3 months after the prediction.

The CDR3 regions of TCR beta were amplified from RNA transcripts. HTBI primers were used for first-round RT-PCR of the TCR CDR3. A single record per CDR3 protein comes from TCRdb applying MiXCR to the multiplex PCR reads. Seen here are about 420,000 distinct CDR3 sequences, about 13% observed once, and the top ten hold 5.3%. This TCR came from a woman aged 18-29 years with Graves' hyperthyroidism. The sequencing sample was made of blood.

For the CDR3, the DNA is TGCAGTGCTAGACAGGGACAGCAGAACACTGAAGCTTTCTTT. Amino acid sequence: CSARQGQQNTEAFF. This rearrangement joins TRBV20-1 to TRBJ1-1, with 7 bases lining up with TRBD1. The CDR3 contains 14 residues. The J segment lost 1 base and the V segment lost 2 bases, leaving 4 bases of the junction unmatched. CDR1 and CDR2 (germline): DFQATT, SNEGSKA (reference sequence).